Below are 18 T cell receptor beta chains sequenced from a single sample in a study of blood T cell repertoires in COVID-19. The table came from immunoSEQ multiplex PCR; TCRdb's copy has only in-frame clones and leaves some out. In the table there are roughly 260,000 clones, about 89% of which are singletons. Source material: PBMCs or T cells enriched from blood (not recorded which). The receptors were sampled from a woman aged 18-29 years who had recovered from COVID-19.

The rearrangement joins TRBV13 to TRBJ1-6; D is perhaps TRBD1 (5 bases). In germline, CDR1 is PRHDT, CDR2 FYEKMQ (reference sequence). Deletions cut 1 base from V and 1 base from J, with 20 bases between. The CDR3 length is 20 residues. CDR3 DNA: TGTGCCAGCAGCTTAGAAAGAGGACATCGGAACCAGTCCTATAATTCACCCCTCCACTTT. Protein: CASSLERGHRNQSYNSPLHF.

This clone was found a few times. The chain is built from TRBV5-1 and TRBJ2-7; D unresolved. V lost 4 bases to trimming and J lost 3 bases, with 14 bases between them. The CDR3 totals 14 residues. Per germline, CDR1 SGHRS and CDR2 YFSETQ. This chain's CDR3 is CASSNLLRSYEQYF. CDR3 sequence (DNA): TGCGCCAGCAGCAACCTTTTACGGAGCTACGAGCAGTACTTC.

V is TRBV28 and J is TRBJ1-2, with D possibly matching TRBD1 (5 bases). Germline V lookup: CDR1 MDHEN, CDR2 SYDVKM. V lost 5 bases and J 5 bases, leaving 12 bases between the germline ends. This CDR3 has 13 amino acids. CDR3 amino acids: CASSGWGRYGYTF. The CDR3 DNA sequence: TGTGCCAGCAGTGGGTGGGGGAGGTATGGCTACACCTTC.

DNA of the CDR3: TGTGCCAGCAGCCTGGACAGGGGGCGAGAGACCCAGTACTTC. Amino acids: CASSLDRGRETQYF. V and J are TRBV28 and TRBJ2-5; 11 nucleotides agree with TRBD1. This CDR3 has 14 amino acids. The junction had 4 bases not matched to a gene; V was cut back by 6 bases and J by 4 bases. Germline loops: CDR1 MDHEN, CDR2 SYDVKM.

The rearrangement joins TRBV7-9 to TRBJ2-3; no reliable D call. This CDR3 has 15 amino acids. Trimming shortened V by 5 bases and J by 1 base, and 13 bases separated the two germline ends. Germline-derived CDR1 and CDR2 are SEHNR and FQNEAQ (reference sequence). CDR3 region: CASSQAGFRTDTQYF. CDR3 coding DNA: TGTGCCAGCAGCCAGGCAGGTTTTCGCACAGATACGCAGTATTTT. Full variable domain (rest looked up from reference TRBV7-9 and TRBJ2-3): DTGVSQNPRHKITKRGQNVTFRCDPISEHNRLYWYRQTLGQGPEFLTYFQNEAQLEKSRLLSDRFSAERPKGSFSTLEIQRTEQGDSAMYLCASSQAGFRTDTQYFGPGTRLTVL.

This clone was picked up a small number of times. CDR3 sequence reads: CASSLALGESYTF. The CDR3 region has the DNA TGTGCCAGCAGCTTGGCCCTCGGAGAGAGCTACACCTTC. This rearrangement joins TRBV5-4 to TRBJ1-2; D gene ambiguous. V was pared by 0 bases and J by 9 bases, with 12 bases between. Per germline, CDR1 SGHNT and CDR2 YYREEE (reference sequence). The CDR3 contains 13 residues.

The CDR3 sequence: CASSVHGTSGSTGELFF. The CDR3 DNA is TGTGCCAGCAGTGTACATGGGACTAGCGGTTCTACCGGGGAGCTGTTTTTT. The V and J genes are TRBV2 and TRBJ2-2; 11 positions match TRBD2. The CDR3 is 17 amino acids. Germline CDR1 and CDR2: SNHLY and FYNNEI. V lost 4 bases to trimming and J lost 5 bases; unmatched junction nucleotides: 9.

This clone was observed many times. The chain links TRBV9 to TRBJ2-1; TRBD1 is a possible D gene (5 bases). V was shortened by 0 bases and J by 3 bases, with 13 bases between the two germline ends. Looked up from germline, CDR1 is SGDLS and CDR2 is YYNGEE. The CDR3 extends over 16 amino acids. The CDR3 DNA follows: TGTGCCAGCAGCGTAGCCGCCCGGACAAGCTACAATGAGCAGTTCTTC. It specifies CASSVAARTSYNEQFF. Together with reference TRBV9 and TRBJ2-1, the CDR3 gives the full variable domain: DSGVTQTPKHLITATGQRVTLRCSPRSGDLSVYWYQQSLDQGLQFLIQYYNGEERAKGNILERFSAQQFPDLHSELNLSSLELGDSALYFCASSVAARTSYNEQFFGPGTRLTVL.

The genes are TRBV9 and TRBJ2-3; 8 bases match TRBD2. The J segment lost 1 base and the V segment lost 3 bases, leaving 7 bases of the junction unmatched. The CDR3 is 16 amino acids. Germline values: CDR1 SGDLS, CDR2 YYNGEE. The CDR3, as DNA: TGTGCCAGCAGCGCACACAGCGGGAGAGGCACAGATACGCAGTATTTT. It translates to CASSAHSGRGTDTQYF. Full variable domain (remainder filled in from reference TRBV9 and TRBJ2-3): DSGVTQTPKHLITATGQRVTLRCSPRSGDLSVYWYQQSLDQGLQFLIQYYNGEERAKGNILERFSAQQFPDLHSELNLSSLELGDSALYFCASSAHSGRGTDTQYFGPGTRLTVL.

The chain links TRBV5-1 to TRBJ1-3; no clear D gene. V gave up 4 bases and J gave up 7 bases, with 21 bases separating them. This CDR3 has 16 residues. Per the germline V gene, CDR1 is SGHRS and CDR2 is YFSETQ. The CDR3 reads CASSPLDTSSGNTIYF. CDR3 nucleotide sequence: TGCGCCAGCAGCCCCCTCGACACCTCAAGCGGTAACACCATATATTTT.

The chain uses TRBV19 and TRBJ1-4; D may be TRBD1 (5 bases). Trimming took off 7 bases at V and 1 base at J, with 19 bases between the two ends. Germline loops: CDR1 LNHDA, CDR2 SQIVND (reference sequence). The CDR3 spans 17 residues. CDR3 nucleotide sequence: TGTGCCAGTACCAAGGGGAACGCAGTAGGAACTAATGAAAAACTGTTTTTT. Protein product: CASTKGNAVGTNEKLFF.

The rearrangement links TRBV6-2 or TRBV6-3 to TRBJ1-4; D not certain. With 4 bases removed from V and 6 bases from J, the gap between germline ends came to 12 bases. The CDR3 contains 14 residues. Per the germline V gene, CDR1 is MNHEY and CDR2 is SVGEGT. CDR3 coding DNA: TGTGCCAGCAGTTGGAGGTTTTCGTATGAAAAACTGTTTTTT. This sequence encodes CASSWRFSYEKLFF.

This chain links TRBV29-1 with TRBJ1-2, with D possibly TRBD1 on 5 matching bases. V was shortened by 6 bases and J by 4 bases, with 15 bases between the two germline ends. The germline CDR1 and CDR2 sequences are SQVTM and ANQGSEA. This CDR3 has 13 residues. The CDR3, as DNA: TGCAGCGTCCCTCCAGGGCAAACCTATGGCTACACCTTC. This encodes CSVPPGQTYGYTF.

The chain employs TRBV12-3 or TRBV12-4 and TRBJ1-1; D is ambiguous. The CDR3 is made up of 13 amino acids. Trimming stripped 3 bases from V and 2 bases from J, with 7 bases between. CDR3 loop: CASSFGANTEAFF. The DNA for the CDR3 is TGTGCCAGCAGTTTTGGAGCTAACACTGAAGCTTTCTTT.

The genes are TRBV6-1 and TRBJ2-1, with D possibly being TRBD2 (5 bases). The CDR3 consists of 15 residues. Germline CDR1 is MNHNS and CDR2 is SASEGT. V lost 2 bases and J lost 8, with 16 bases in between. CDR3 bases: TGTGCCAGCAGTGAATCTTATGGGCGGGTGGATGAGCAGTTCTTC. Translation gives CASSESYGRVDEQFF.

This clone occurred a few times. The chain couples TRBV27 to TRBJ2-3; 7 bases fit TRBD2. Germline V gene sequence: CDR1 MNHEY, CDR2 SMNVEV (reference sequence). V lost 6 bases, J lost 0 bases, and 3 bases stayed unmatched. This CDR3 is 14 amino acids long. The CDR3 region has the DNA TGTGCCAGCAGGCTAGCGGCTAGCACAGATACGCAGTATTTT. Its translation: CASRLAASTDTQYF.

This clone was picked up a small number of times. In nucleotides, the CDR3 is TGTGCCAGCAGCACGGGGGGGAAAGAGCAGTACTTC. Its protein is CASSTGGKEQYF. The chain is built from TRBV3-1 (or the pseudogene TRBV3-2) and TRBJ2-7, with TRBD2 identical over 8 bases. Germline lookup yields CDR1 LGHDT and CDR2 YNNKEL (reference sequence). CDR3 length: 12 amino acids. Unmatched junction bases numbered 4, after V lost 5 bases and J lost 7 bases.

The rearrangement joins TRBV24-1 to TRBJ2-5, with TRBD1 matching over 7 bases. Trimming took 4 bases from V and 2 from J; bases not matched to a gene: 3. The CDR3 is 14 amino acids. CDR1 and CDR2 from the germline V gene are KGHDR and SFDVKD. CDR3 sequence: CATSDDREQETQYF. As DNA, the CDR3 is TGTGCCACCAGTGACGACAGGGAGCAAGAGACCCAGTACTTC.